This T cell receptor beta chain was identified during a study of blood T cell repertoires in COVID-19. About the research overall: Samples of COVID-19 (acute and convalescent) were obtained from the United States, Italy and Spain. T cells, B-cell-depleted T cells, or PBMCs supplied cDNA or gDNA.

The V and J ends lost 1 base and 6 bases respectively, with 8 bases between them. Germline-derived CDR1 and CDR2 are SGHTA and FQGNSA. CDR3 length: 13 residues. Per the original methods: By means of reference gene primer amplification, nucleated cell counts were estimated. Only in-frame clones appear in the TCRdb table, and some are missing; sequencing was by immunoSEQ multiplex PCR. That table gives V, J and clone size, and the DNA gave D and trimming. The sample shows around 260,000 clones, around 86% of them seen only once. The chain combines TRBV7-2 with TRBJ2-3, with unresolved D. The clonotype originates from a woman in her 30s with active or convalescent COVID-19. Sequenced: peripheral blood. CDR3 amino acids: CASSLEWSDTQYF. DNA for the CDR3: TGTGCCAGCAGCTTAGAGTGGAGTGATACGCAGTATTTT.